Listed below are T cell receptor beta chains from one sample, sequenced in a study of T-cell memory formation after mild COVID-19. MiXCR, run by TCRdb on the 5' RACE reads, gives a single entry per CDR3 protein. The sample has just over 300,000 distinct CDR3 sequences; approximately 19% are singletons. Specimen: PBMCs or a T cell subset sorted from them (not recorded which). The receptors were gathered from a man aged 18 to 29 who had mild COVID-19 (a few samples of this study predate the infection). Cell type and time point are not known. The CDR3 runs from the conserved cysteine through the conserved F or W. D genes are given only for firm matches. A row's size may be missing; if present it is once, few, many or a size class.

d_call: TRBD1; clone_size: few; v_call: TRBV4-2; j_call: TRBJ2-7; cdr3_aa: CASSLDRVYEQYF; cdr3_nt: TGTGCCAGCAGCCTGGACAGGGTTTACGAGCAGTACTTC
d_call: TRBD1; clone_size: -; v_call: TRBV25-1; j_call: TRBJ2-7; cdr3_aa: CASSENRGQGSYEQYF; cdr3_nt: TGTGCCAGCAGTGAAAATAGGGGGCAGGGGTCCTACGAGCAGTACTTC
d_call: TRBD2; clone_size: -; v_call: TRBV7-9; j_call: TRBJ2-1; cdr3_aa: CASSLAGTSRSSYNEQFF; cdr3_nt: TGTGCCAGCAGCTTAGCGGGGACTAGCCGAAGCTCCTACAATGAGCAGTTCTTC
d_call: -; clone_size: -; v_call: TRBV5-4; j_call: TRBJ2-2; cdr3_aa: CASSSPAFRDGELFF; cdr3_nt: TGTGCCAGCAGCTCTCCGGCGTTCCGGGACGGGGAGCTGTTTTTT
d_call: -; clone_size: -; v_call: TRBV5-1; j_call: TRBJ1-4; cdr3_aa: CASSPEGVLNEKLFF; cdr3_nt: TGCGCCAGCAGCCCCGAAGGTGTATTAAATGAAAAACTGTTTTTT
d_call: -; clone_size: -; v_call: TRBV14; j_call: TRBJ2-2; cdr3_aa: CASSQTPTGELFF; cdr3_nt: TGTGCCAGCAGCCAGACACCGACCGGGGAGCTGTTTTTT
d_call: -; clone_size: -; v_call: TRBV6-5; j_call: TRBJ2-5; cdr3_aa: CASSLEFQETQYF; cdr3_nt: TGTGCCAGCAGTCTCGAGTTTCAAGAGACCCAGTACTTC
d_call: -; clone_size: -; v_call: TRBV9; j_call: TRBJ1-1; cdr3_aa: CASSETSTSDTEAFF; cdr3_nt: TGTGCCAGCAGCGAGACGTCCACCTCGGACACTGAAGCTTTCTTT
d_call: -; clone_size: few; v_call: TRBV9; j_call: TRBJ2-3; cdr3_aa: CASSGRLVTDTQYF; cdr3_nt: TGTGCCAGCAGCGGACGACTTGTAACAGATACGCAGTATTTT
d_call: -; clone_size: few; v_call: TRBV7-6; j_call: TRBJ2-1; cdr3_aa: CASSLVRVDEQFF; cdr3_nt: TGTGCCAGCAGCTTAGTGAGAGTCGATGAGCAGTTCTTC
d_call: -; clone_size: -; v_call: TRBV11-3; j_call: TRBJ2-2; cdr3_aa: CASSLVDRGELFF; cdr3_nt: TGTGCCAGCAGCTTGGTTGACAGGGGGGAGCTGTTTTTT
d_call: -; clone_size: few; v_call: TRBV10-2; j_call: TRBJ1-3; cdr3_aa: CASSDYSSGNTIYF; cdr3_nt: TGCGCCAGCAGTGACTACAGCTCTGGAAACACCATATATTTT
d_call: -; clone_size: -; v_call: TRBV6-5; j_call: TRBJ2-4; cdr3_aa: CASSPDREGNIQYF; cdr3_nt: TGTGCCAGCAGCCCCGACAGGGAGGGGAACATTCAGTACTTC
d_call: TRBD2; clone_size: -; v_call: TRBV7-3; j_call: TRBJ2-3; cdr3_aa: CASSLTPSGARGTQYF; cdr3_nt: TGTGCCAGCAGCTTAACGCCTAGCGGAGCACGGGGTACGCAGTATTTT
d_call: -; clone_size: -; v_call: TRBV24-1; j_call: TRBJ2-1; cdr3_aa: CATGEGLRKYVFNEQFF; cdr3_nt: TGTGCCACCGGAGAGGGTTTAAGGAAGTATGTTTTTAATGAGCAGTTCTTC
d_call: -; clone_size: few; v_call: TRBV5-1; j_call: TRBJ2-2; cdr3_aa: CASNEGNANTGELFF; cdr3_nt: TGCGCCAGCAATGAGGGAAATGCTAACACCGGGGAGCTGTTTTTT
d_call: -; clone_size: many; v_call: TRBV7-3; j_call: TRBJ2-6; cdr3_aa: CASSVNGAGTGANVLTF; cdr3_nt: TGTGCCAGCAGCGTGAACGGCGCGGGCACTGGGGCCAACGTCCTGACTTTC
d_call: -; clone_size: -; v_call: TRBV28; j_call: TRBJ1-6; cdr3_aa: CASSLMASSYNSPLHF; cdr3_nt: TGTGCCAGCAGTTTAATGGCAAGCTCCTATAATTCACCCCTCCACTTT
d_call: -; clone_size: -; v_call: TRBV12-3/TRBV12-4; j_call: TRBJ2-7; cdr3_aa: CASRQTSSYEQYF; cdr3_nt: TGTGCCAGCAGACAGACTAGCTCCTACGAGCAGTACTTC
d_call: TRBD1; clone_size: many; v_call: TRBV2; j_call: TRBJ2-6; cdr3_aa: CASSEGQGPGANVLTF; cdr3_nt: TGTGCCAGCAGTGAGGGACAGGGGCCTGGGGCCAACGTCCTGACTTTC
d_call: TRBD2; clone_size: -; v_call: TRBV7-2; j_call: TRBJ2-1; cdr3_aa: CASSPGGLAGYTSSYNEQFF; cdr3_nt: TGTGCCAGCAGCCCCGGCGGGCTAGCGGGGTACACAAGCTCCTACAATGAGCAGTTCTTC
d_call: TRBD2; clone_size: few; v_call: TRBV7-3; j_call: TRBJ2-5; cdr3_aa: CASSERGAQETQYF; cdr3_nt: TGTGCCAGCAGTGAGCGGGGGGCGCAAGAGACCCAGTACTTC
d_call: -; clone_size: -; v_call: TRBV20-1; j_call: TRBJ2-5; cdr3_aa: CSARVGETQYF; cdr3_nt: TGCAGTGCCAGGGTCGGGGAGACCCAGTACTTC
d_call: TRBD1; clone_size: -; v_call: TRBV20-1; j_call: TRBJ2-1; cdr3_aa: CSALQGRSSYNEQFF; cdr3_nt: TGCAGTGCTCTACAGGGGCGGAGCTCCTACAATGAGCAGTTCTTC
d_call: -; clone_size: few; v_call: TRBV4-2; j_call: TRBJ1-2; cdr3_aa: CASSQAGVDYGYTF; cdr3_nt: TGTGCCAGCAGCCAAGCGGGGGTGGACTATGGCTACACCTTC
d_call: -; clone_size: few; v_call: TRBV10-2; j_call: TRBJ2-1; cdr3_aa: CASSGLMGNEQFF; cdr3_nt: TGCGCCAGCAGTGGGCTTATGGGGAATGAGCAGTTCTTC
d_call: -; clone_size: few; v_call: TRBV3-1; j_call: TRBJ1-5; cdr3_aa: CASSQDLGGQPQHF; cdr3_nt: TGTGCCAGCAGCCAAGACTTGGGGGGTCAGCCCCAGCATTTT
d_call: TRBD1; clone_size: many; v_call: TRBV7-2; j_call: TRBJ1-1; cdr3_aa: CASSLGTVNTEAFF; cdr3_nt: TGTGCCAGCAGTTTAGGGACAGTGAACACTGAAGCTTTCTTT
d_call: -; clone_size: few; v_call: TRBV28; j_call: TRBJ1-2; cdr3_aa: CASSLIGYGYTF; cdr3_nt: TGTGCCAGCAGTTTAATAGGATATGGCTACACCTTC
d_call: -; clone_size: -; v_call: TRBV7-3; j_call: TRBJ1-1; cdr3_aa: CASSAQGRGTEAFF; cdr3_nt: TGTGCCAGCAGCGCCCAGGGGCGAGGAACTGAAGCTTTCTTT
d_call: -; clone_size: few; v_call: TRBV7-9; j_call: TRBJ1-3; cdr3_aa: CASSLGFGRSSGNTIYF; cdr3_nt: TGTGCCAGCAGCTTAGGATTCGGGCGAAGCTCTGGAAACACCATATATTTT
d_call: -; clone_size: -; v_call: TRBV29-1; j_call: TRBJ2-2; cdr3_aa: CSVRTGRDTGELFF; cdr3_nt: TGCAGCGTCCGGACAGGGAGGGACACCGGGGAGCTGTTTTTT
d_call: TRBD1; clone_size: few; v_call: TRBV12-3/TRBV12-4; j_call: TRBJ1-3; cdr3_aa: CASADRGHANTIYF; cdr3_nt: TGTGCCAGCGCAGACAGGGGACATGCAAACACCATATATTTT
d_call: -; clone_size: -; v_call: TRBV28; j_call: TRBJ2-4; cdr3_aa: CASRTQGGYIQYF; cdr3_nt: TGTGCCAGCAGGACACAGGGAGGGTACATTCAGTACTTC
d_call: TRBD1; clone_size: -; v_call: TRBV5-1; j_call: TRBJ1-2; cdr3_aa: CASSLDGQGAYYGYTF; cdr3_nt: TGCGCCAGCAGCTTGGATGGACAGGGAGCTTACTATGGCTACACCTTC